This T cell receptor beta chain was captured in a study of T cells after yellow fever vaccination. TCRdb passed the 5' RACE reads through MiXCR, listing each CDR3 protein once. The data hold 200,000 to 300,000 distinct CDR3 sequences, with 6.5% to 7.5% observed a single time. Germline V lookup: CDR1 DFQATT, CDR2 SNEGSKA (reference sequence). CDR3 length equals 16 residues. Trimming at V came to 0 bases and at J to 7 bases, leaving 9 bases not matched to a gene. The V and J genes are TRBV20-1 and TRBJ1-6; 7 bases are shared with TRBD1. The source is a man aged 25-45 years who received the YFV17D yellow fever vaccine. The sequencing here drew on CD4+ T cells sorted from PBMCs, taken on the day of the yellow fever booster vaccination. Here the CDR3 reads CSARDGQAVVNSPLHF. The CDR3 nucleotides read TGCAGTGCTAGAGACGGACAGGCAGTTGTGAATTCACCCCTCCACTTT.